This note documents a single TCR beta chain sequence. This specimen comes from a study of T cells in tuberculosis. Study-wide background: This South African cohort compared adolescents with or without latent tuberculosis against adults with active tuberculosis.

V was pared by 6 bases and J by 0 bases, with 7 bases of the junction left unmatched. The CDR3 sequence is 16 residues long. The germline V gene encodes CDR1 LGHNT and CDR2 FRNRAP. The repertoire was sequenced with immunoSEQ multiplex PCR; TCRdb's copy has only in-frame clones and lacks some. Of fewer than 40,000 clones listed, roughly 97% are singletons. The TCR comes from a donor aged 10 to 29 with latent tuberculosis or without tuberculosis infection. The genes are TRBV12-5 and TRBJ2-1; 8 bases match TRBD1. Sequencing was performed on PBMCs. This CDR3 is CASGSRQGNSYNEQFF. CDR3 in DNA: TGTGCTAGTGGGTCACGACAGGGGAACTCCTACAATGAGCAGTTCTTC.